This T cell receptor beta chain originates from a study of control samples from healthy donors and cancer patients. The CDR3 consists of 13 residues. Trimming took off 11 bases at V and 1 base at J, with 14 bases between the two ends. Looked up from germline, CDR1 is SNHLY and CDR2 is FYNNEI. This table comes from immunoSEQ multiplex PCR, and its TCRdb copy is limited to in-frame clones, with some not included. The repertoire consists of 150,000 to 200,000 clones, with around 90% occurring once and the leading ten covering 0.68%. The source material was blood. The chain recombines TRBV2 with TRBJ1-1; tentative D call: TRBD1 (5 bases). This receptor was taken from a woman in her 30s in good health. DNA for the CDR3: TGTGCCTCCTATGGGGGGGGGAACACTGAAGCTTTCTTT. Its protein is CASYGGGNTEAFF.